The TCR beta chain under discussion was sequenced for a study of blood T cell repertoires in COVID-19. Measured with immunoSEQ multiplex PCR; TCRdb has only the in-frame clones, and not every one. In the table there are approximately 270,000 clones, about 85% of which are singletons. The CDR3 contains 15 residues. V shed 6 bases, J shed 7 bases, and the junction held 10 bases outside the gene matches. Germline-derived CDR1 and CDR2 are MNHEY and SVGAGI. This TCR was sampled from a man between 18 and 35 years old with active or convalescent COVID-19. Sequencing used peripheral blood. The rearrangement links TRBV6-5 to TRBJ1-2; TRBD1 agrees at 11 bases. CDR3 bases: TGTGCCAGCAGAGTTCACGGACAGGGGGCATTTGGCTACACCTTC. Protein product: CASRVHGQGAFGYTF.